Listed below are T cell receptor beta chains from one sample, sequenced in a study of somatic mutations in cytotoxic T cells in rheumatoid arthritis. Profiling relied on immunoSEQ multiplex PCR, and the TCRdb table lists in-frame clones only, not all of them. In the table there are under 15,000 clones, roughly 80% of which are singletons. Source material: CD8+ T cells sorted from blood. These receptors all come from an adult with rheumatoid arthritis. Both conserved end residues are part of each CDR3. Fields, in order: D gene, V gene, J gene, CDR3 length, CDR3 DNA, CDR3 protein. D genes are given only for firm matches.

d_call: NA; v_call: TRBV5-4; j_call: TRBJ2-7; cdr3_length: 13; cdr3_nt: TGTGCCAGCAGCAGAGGGCCTCCAGACGAGCAGTACTTC; cdr3_aa: CASSRGPPDEQYF
d_call: NA; v_call: TRBV5-1; j_call: TRBJ1-2; cdr3_length: 18; cdr3_nt: TGCGCCAGCAGCTCTATCGCTGGGGCCGAAACAAAAGCTTATGGCTACACCTTC; cdr3_aa: CASSSIAGAETKAYGYTF
d_call: NA; v_call: TRBV4-1; j_call: TRBJ1-1; cdr3_length: 14; cdr3_nt: TGCGCCAGCAGCCAAGTTGGGGAGGACACTGAAGCTTTCTTT; cdr3_aa: CASSQVGEDTEAFF
d_call: NA; v_call: TRBV9; j_call: TRBJ2-1; cdr3_length: 15; cdr3_nt: TGTGCCAGCAGCGTAAGCCCCTGGACCGAAGGTGAGCAGTTCTTC; cdr3_aa: CASSVSPWTEGEQFF
d_call: TRBD1; v_call: TRBV30; j_call: TRBJ2-7; cdr3_length: 21; cdr3_nt: TGTGCCTGGAGTGCACCGACAGGGGTGTTTACTGAGCGGAGCCCCCCCTACGAGCAGTACTTC; cdr3_aa: CAWSAPTGVFTERSPPYEQYF
d_call: NA; v_call: TRBV9; j_call: TRBJ2-4; cdr3_length: 16; cdr3_nt: TGTGCCAGCAGCCCGGACTTGCAGGTAGCCAAAAACATTCAGTACTTC; cdr3_aa: CASSPDLQVAKNIQYF
d_call: TRBD1; v_call: TRBV19; j_call: TRBJ2-7; cdr3_length: 14; cdr3_nt: TGTGCCAGTAGTATCGGGACAGGGAACTACGAGCAGTACTTC; cdr3_aa: CASSIGTGNYEQYF
d_call: NA; v_call: TRBV4-1; j_call: TRBJ1-4; cdr3_length: 16; cdr3_nt: TGCGCCAGCAGCCAAACAGGCAGCGTCACCGGTGAAAAACTGTTTTTT; cdr3_aa: CASSQTGSVTGEKLFF
d_call: TRBD2; v_call: TRBV7-6; j_call: TRBJ2-2; cdr3_length: 14; cdr3_nt: TGTGCCAGCAGCCGGACGGGGGGGTCCGGGGAGCTGTTTTTT; cdr3_aa: CASSRTGGSGELFF
d_call: TRBD2; v_call: TRBV6-1; j_call: TRBJ2-7; cdr3_length: 13; cdr3_nt: TGTGCCATCGGGGCTAGCGGGCCCTACGAGCAGTACTTC; cdr3_aa: CAIGASGPYEQYF
d_call: NA; v_call: TRBV5-6; j_call: TRBJ2-7; cdr3_length: 14; cdr3_nt: TGTGCCAGCAGCTCACCGACTAGAATCTACGAGCAGTACTTC; cdr3_aa: CASSSPTRIYEQYF
d_call: NA; v_call: TRBV5-5; j_call: TRBJ1-1; cdr3_length: 16; cdr3_nt: TGTGCCAGCAGCTTGACCCGGACAGTTTTGGGGACTGAAGCTTTCTTT; cdr3_aa: CASSLTRTVLGTEAFF
d_call: NA; v_call: TRBV6-4; j_call: TRBJ2-7; cdr3_length: 15; cdr3_nt: TGTGCCAGCAGTGTCAACCGGGACGGACCCTACGAGCAGTACTTC; cdr3_aa: CASSVNRDGPYEQYF
d_call: TRBD2; v_call: TRBV5-4; j_call: TRBJ2-1; cdr3_length: 16; cdr3_nt: TGTGCCAGCAGCCCCACTAGCGGGATATTCTACAATGAGCAGTTCTTC; cdr3_aa: CASSPTSGIFYNEQFF